This TCR beta chain was recorded in a study of cytomegalovirus exposure and HLA in healthy donors. Regarding this clone: Antigen specificity is unknown.

60 Vbeta and 13 Jbeta primers were used in PCR. Repertoires were generated with immunoSEQ multiplex PCR, while TCRdb's copy carries only in-frame clones and drops some. The data show about 95,000 clones, about 81% seen once. Study-wide results and caveats: Because they were indistinguishable, some V segments, including TRBV6-2 and TRBV6-3, were excluded.

This CDR3 has 14 residues. The germline V and J ends were trimmed by 0 bases and 3 bases, with 10 bases remaining between them. Germline CDR1 reads SGHNT; CDR2 reads YYREEE (reference sequence). This receptor was obtained from a woman in her thirties or forties in good health and CMV-seropositive. The sequencing sample was made of PBMCs. J is TRBJ2-7 and V is TRBV5-4; tentatively, D is TRBD2 (5 bases). CDR3 loop: CASSLGRNIYEQYF. As DNA, the CDR3 is TGTGCCAGCAGCTTGGGGAGGAACATCTACGAGCAGTACTTC. Combining the CDR3 with reference TRBV5-4 and TRBJ2-7 gives the whole variable domain ETGVTQSPTHLIKTRGQQVTLRCSSQSGHNTVSWYQQALGQGPQFIFQYYREEENGRGNFPPRFSGLQFPNYSSELNVNALELDDSALYLCASSLGRNIYEQYFGPGTRLTVT.